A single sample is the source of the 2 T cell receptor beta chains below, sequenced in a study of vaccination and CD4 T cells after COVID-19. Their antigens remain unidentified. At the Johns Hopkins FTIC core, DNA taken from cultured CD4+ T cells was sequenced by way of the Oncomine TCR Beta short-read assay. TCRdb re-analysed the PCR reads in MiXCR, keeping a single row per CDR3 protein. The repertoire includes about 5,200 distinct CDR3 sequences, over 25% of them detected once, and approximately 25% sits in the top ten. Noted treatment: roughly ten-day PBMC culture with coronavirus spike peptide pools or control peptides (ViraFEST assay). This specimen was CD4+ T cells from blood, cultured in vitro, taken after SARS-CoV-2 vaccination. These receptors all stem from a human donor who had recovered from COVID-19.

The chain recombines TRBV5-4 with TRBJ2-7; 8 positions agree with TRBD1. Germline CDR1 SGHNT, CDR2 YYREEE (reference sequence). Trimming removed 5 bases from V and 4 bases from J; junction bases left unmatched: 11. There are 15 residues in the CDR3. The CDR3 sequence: CASSPTTDRGYEQYF. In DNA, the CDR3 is TGTGCCAGCAGTCCTACTACCGACAGGGGTTACGAGCAGTACTTC.

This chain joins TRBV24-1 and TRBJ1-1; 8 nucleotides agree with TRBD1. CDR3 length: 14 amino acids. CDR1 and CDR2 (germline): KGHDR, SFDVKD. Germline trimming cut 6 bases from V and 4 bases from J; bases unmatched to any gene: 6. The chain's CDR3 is CATSTGQGGTEAFF. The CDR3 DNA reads TGTGCCACCAGTACTGGACAGGGCGGCACTGAAGCTTTCTTT.